The present T cell receptor beta chain was sequenced within a study of a mutant IDH1 vaccine in newly diagnosed glioma. About the study: Vaccine administration was initiated 4-6 weeks following radiotherapy alone, or with temozolomide cycles. Every participant had undergone radiotherapy, temozolomide, or both before, and most underwent both. General study points: Across multiple MHC alleles, around 93% of patients had vaccine-induced responses.

In the case of this clone: Its antigen is not known.

Produced via immunoSEQ multiplex PCR; TCRdb's table is partial and in-frame only. Of about 69,000 clones in the sample, around 87% were seen once. Time point of the sample: week 35, safety follow-up. Every vaccine dose comprised 300 ug of mutant IDH1 20-mer peptide plus topical imiquimod. Vaccinations, eight in total, occurred in weeks 1, 3, 5, 7, 11, 15, 19, 23. V trimming: 6 bases; J trimming: 4 bases; junction bases outside the gene matches: 0. This CDR3 contains 12 residues. CDR1 and CDR2 (germline): SNHLY, FYNNEI. This sample comprised PBMCs, obtained from a glioma patient whose treatment included an IDH1 peptide vaccine. This TCR was recovered from a young man with glioma. V gene TRBV2 combines with J gene TRBJ2-7, with 10 positions matching TRBD1. The CDR3 protein is CASRDRGYEQYF. The CDR3 DNA reads as TGTGCCAGCAGGGACAGGGGGTACGAGCAGTACTTC.